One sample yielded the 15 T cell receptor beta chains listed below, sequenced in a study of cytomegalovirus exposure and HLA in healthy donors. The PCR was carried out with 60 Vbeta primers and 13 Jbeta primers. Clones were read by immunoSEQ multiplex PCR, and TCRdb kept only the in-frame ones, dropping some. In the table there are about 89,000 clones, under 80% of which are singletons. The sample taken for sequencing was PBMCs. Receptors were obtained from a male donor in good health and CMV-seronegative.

This CDR3 is CASSPRLAGANTGELFF. The DNA for the CDR3 is TGTGCCAGCAGCCCGAGACTAGCGGGGGCGAACACCGGGGAGCTGTTTTTT. The chain carries TRBV9 and TRBJ2-2; TRBD2 matches at 12 bases. Germline trimming cut 4 bases from V and 0 bases from J; bases unmatched to any gene: 4. In germline, CDR1 is SGDLS, CDR2 YYNGEE. The CDR3 sequence is 17 residues long.

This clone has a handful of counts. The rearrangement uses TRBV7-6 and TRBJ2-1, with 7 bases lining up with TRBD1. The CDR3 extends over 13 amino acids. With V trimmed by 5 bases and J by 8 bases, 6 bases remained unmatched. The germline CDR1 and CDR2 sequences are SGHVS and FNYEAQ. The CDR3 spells CASSGNRGDEQFF. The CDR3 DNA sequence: TGTGCCAGCAGCGGCAACAGGGGCGATGAGCAGTTCTTC.

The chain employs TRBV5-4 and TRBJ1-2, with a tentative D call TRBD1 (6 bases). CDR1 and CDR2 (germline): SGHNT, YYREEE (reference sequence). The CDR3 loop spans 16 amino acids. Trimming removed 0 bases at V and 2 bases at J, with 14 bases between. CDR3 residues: CASSLVGRGENYGYTF. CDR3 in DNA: TGTGCCAGCAGCTTGGTCGGCAGGGGCGAGAACTATGGCTACACCTTC.

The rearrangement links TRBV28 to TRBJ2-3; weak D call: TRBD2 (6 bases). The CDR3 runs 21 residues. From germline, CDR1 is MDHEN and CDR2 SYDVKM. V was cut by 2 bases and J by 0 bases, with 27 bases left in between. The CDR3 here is CASSLRGWVGRPSMSTDTQYF. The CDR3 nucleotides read TGTGCCAGCAGTTTACGTGGGTGGGTTGGGAGGCCAAGTATGAGCACAGATACGCAGTATTTT.

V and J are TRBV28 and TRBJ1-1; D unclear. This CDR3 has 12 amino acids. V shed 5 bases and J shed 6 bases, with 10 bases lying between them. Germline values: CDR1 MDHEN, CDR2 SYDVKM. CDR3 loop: CASSRRGPEAFF. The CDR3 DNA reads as TGTGCCAGCAGTCGCCGGGGTCCTGAAGCTTTCTTT.

CDR3 DNA: TGCGCCAGCAGGATAACTAGCGGAAGCTACAATGAGCAGTTCTTC. Translated, it gives CASRITSGSYNEQFF. The chain is built from TRBV10-2 and TRBJ2-1; the match to TRBD2 covers 8 bases. This CDR3 is built from 15 residues. Germline V gives CDR1 WSHSY, CDR2 SAAADI. V lost 6 bases to trimming and J lost 3 bases; unmatched junction nucleotides: 7.

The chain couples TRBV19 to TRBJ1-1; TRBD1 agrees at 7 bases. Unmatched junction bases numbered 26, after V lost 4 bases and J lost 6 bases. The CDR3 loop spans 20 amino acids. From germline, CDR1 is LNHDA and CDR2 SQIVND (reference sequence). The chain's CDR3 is CASSRALGGGTQGLLAEAFF. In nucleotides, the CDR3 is TGTGCCAGTAGTAGAGCCCTCGGGGGTGGCACACAGGGGTTACTGGCTGAAGCTTTCTTT.

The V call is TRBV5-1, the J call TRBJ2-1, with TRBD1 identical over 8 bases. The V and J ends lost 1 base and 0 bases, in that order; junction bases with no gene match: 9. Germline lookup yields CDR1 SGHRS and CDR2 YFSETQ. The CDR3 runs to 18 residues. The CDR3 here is CASSLQGQVGSSYNEQFF. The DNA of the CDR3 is TGCGCCAGCAGCTTGCAGGGACAGGTCGGCAGCTCCTACAATGAGCAGTTCTTC.

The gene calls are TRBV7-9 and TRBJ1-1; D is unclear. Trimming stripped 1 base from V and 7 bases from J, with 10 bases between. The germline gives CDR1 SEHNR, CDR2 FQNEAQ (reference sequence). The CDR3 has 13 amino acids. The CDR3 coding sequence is TGTGCCAGCAGCTTAGGGGCCGGGATTGAAGCTTTCTTT. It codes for CASSLGAGIEAFF.

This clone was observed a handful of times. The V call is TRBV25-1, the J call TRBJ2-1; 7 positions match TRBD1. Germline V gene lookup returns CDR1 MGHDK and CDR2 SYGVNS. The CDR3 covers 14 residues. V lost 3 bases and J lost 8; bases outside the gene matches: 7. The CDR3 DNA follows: TGTGCCAGCAGTGAGACAGGGAGTAAGTATGAGCAGTTCTTC. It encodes CASSETGSKYEQFF.

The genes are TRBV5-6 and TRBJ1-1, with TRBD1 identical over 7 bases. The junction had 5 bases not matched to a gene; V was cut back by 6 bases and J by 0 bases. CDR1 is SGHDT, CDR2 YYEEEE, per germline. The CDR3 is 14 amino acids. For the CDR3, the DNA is TGTGCCAGCACTCATGACAGGGTGAACACTGAAGCTTTCTTT. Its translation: CASTHDRVNTEAFF.

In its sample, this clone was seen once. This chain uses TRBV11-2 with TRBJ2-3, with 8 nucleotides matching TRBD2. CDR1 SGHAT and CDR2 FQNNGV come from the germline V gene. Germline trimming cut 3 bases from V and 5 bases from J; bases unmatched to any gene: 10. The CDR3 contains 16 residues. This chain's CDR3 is CASSFLAGGLGDTQYF. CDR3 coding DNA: TGTGCCAGCAGCTTTCTGGCGGGAGGCCTGGGAGATACGCAGTATTTT.

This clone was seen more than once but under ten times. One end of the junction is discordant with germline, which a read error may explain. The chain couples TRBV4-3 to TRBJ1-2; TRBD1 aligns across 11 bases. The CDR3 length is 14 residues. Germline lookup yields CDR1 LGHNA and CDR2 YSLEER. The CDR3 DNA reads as TGCGCCAGCAGCCAAGATGCCGACGGGACAGGGGGTGACTTC. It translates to CASSQDADGTGGDF.

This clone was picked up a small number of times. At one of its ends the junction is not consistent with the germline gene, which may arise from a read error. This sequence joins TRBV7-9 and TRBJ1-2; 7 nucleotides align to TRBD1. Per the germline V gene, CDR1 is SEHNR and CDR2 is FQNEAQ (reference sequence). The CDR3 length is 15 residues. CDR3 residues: CSSSLVPLGTDGYTF. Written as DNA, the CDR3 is TGTTCCAGCAGCTTAGTCCCACTTGGGACAGATGGCTACACCTTC.

The CDR3 DNA sequence: TGTGCCAGCAGCCAGGGACCAGGGAGGACATACGAGCAGTACTTC. Residues: CASSQGPGRTYEQYF. The V and J genes are TRBV6-5 and TRBJ2-7, with D possibly being TRBD2 (6 bases). Germline assignment: CDR1 MNHEY and CDR2 SVGAGI. V shed 6 bases and J shed 4 bases, with 19 bases lying between them. The CDR3 totals 15 residues.